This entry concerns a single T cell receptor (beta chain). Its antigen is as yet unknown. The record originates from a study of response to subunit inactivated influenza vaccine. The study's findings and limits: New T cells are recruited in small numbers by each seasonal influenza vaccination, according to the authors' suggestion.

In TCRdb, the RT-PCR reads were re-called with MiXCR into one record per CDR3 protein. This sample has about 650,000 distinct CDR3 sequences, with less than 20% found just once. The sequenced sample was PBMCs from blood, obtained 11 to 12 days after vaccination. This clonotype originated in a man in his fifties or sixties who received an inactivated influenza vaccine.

CDR3 region: CASSSTQGSTEAFF. CDR3 DNA sequence: TGTGCCAGCAGTTCTACACAGGGGTCCACTGAAGCTTTCTTT. V gene TRBV12-3 or TRBV12-4 combines with J gene TRBJ1-1, with TRBD1 matching over 7 bases. V was pared by 4 bases and J by 4 bases, with 6 bases of the junction left unmatched. CDR3 length: 14 amino acids.